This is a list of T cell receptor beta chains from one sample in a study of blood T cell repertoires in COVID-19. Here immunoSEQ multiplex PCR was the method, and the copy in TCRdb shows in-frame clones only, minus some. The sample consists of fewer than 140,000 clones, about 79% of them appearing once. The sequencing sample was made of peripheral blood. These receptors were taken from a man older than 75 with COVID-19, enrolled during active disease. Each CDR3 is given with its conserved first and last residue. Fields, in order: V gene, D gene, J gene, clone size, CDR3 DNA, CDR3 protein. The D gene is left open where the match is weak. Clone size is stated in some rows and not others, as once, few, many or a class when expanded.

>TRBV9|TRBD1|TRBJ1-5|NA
TGTGCCAGCAGCGTTGGGACAGACTTTCAGCCCCAGCATTTT
CASSVGTDFQPQHF
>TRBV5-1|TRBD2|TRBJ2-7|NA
TGCGCCAGCAGCTTGGGAATAGCGGGAGGTTTACAGTACTTC
CASSLGIAGGLQYF
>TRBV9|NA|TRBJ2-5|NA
TGTGCCAGCAGCGTAGGGGGAGGCATAGAGACCCAGTACTTC
CASSVGGGIETQYF
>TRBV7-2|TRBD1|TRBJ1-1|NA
TGTGCCAGCAGCTTCCAGGGGGGGAACACTGAAGCTTTCTTT
CASSFQGGNTEAFF
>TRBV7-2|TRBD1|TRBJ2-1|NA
TGTGCCAGCAGCTTATTTAACGTCGGACAGGGACCCTACAATGAGCAGTTCTTC
CASSLFNVGQGPYNEQFF
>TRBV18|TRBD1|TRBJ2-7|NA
TGTGCCAGCTCACCAAGGGGACAGGGGGAATTGGGTGAGCAGTACTTC
CASSPRGQGELGEQYF
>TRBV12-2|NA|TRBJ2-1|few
TGTGCAAGTCGCCACTCTTTGGCTAGCGGGAGTGATGAGCAGTTCTTC
CASRHSLASGSDEQFF
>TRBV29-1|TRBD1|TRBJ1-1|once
TGCAGCGTTGAGAGGACAGGGGGCAAGGCTGAAGCTTTCTTT
CSVERTGGKAEAFF
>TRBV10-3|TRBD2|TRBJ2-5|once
TGTGCCATCAGTGATTCGTGGAGCGGGATAGGGGAGACCCAGTACTTC
CAISDSWSGIGETQYF
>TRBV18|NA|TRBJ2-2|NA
TGTGCCAGCTCACCACCAGGTACAGGCCCCGCCGGGGAGCTGTTTTTT
CASSPPGTGPAGELFF
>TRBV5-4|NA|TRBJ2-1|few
TGTGCCAGCAGTTGGGGACTTCTTGAGCAGTTCTTC
CASSWGLLEQFF
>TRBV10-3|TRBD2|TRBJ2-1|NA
TGTGCCATCAGCCAGCTTGCTCTAGCGGGAGGGTCCTACAATGAGCAGTTCTTC
CAISQLALAGGSYNEQFF